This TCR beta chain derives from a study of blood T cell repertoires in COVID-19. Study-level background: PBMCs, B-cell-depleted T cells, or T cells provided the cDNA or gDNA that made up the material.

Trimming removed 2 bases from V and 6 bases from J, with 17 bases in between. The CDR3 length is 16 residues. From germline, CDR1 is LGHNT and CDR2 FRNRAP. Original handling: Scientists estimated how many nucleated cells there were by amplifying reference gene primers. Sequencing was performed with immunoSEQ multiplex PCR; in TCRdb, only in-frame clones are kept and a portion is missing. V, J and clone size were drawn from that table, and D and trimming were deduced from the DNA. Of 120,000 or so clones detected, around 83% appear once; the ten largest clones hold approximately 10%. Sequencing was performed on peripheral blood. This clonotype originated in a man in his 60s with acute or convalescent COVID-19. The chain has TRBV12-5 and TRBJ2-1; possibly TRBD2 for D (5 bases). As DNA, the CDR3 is TGTGCTAGTGGTTTGCTCTCCGGGAAAGGGCTCAATGAGCAGTTCTTC. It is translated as CASGLLSGKGLNEQFF.